Listed below are T cell receptor beta chains from one sample, sequenced in a study of shared clonotypes between healthy human individuals. The method was immunoSEQ multiplex PCR; TCRdb's version includes in-frame clones alone and lacks a portion of them. Counted here are 2 million to 2.5 million clones, 90% to 96% occurring once; the ten biggest clones make up more than 0.1%. Sequencing was carried out using naive CD4+ T cells sorted from blood. The receptors here all came from a man between 18 and 29 years old in good health. CDR3s include the opening cysteine and the closing phenylalanine or tryptophan. The D gene is left open where the match is weak. Where a row states a size, it is once, few, many or the class of an expanded clone; other rows omit it.

-	TRBJ1-4	TRBV7-9	-	CASSFPGREKLFF	TGTGCCAGCAGCTTCCCTGGACGGGAAAAACTGTTTTTT
-	TRBJ1-1	TRBV6-1	few	CASSLTGNTEAFF	TGTGCCAGCAGCCTCACGGGGAACACTGAAGCTTTCTTT
TRBD2	TRBJ2-1	TRBV10-3	-	CAITERDGDEQFF	TGTGCCATCACCGAGCGGGACGGAGATGAGCAGTTCTTC
-	TRBJ1-1	TRBV5-4	once	CASSWQGSTEAFF	TGTGCCAGCAGCTGGCAGGGGAGCACTGAAGCTTTCTTT
-	TRBJ2-1	TRBV6-5	-	CASTSLGEQFF	TGTGCCAGCACCTCATTAGGGGAGCAGTTCTTC
-	TRBJ2-3	TRBV5-4	-	CASSLPASTDTQYF	TGTGCCAGCAGCTTGCCAGCTAGCACAGATACGCAGTATTTT
-	TRBJ1-3	TRBV18	-	CASSPPTAASGNTIYF	TGTGCCAGCTCACCACCGACAGCTGCATCTGGAAACACCATATATTTT
-	TRBJ2-5	TRBV7-9	-	CASSLYGALQQETQYF	TGTGCCAGCAGCTTATACGGGGCTTTACAACAAGAGACCCAGTACTTC
-	TRBJ1-6	TRBV6-1	-	CASSGLQNNNSPLHF	TGTGCCAGCAGTGGACTACAGAACAATAATTCACCCCTCCACTTT
TRBD1	TRBJ1-2	TRBV7-2	-	CASSLTGTGIIGYTF	TGTGCCAGCAGCTTGACCGGGACAGGGATAATTGGCTACACCTTC
-	TRBJ2-7	TRBV30	-	CAWTQGRGYEQYF	TGTGCCTGGACACAGGGACGGGGCTACGAGCAGTACTTC
-	TRBJ2-7	TRBV4-1	-	CASSQEFEPQRSYEQYF	TGCGCCAGCAGCCAAGAGTTTGAACCCCAGCGCTCCTACGAGCAGTACTTC
TRBD1	TRBJ2-5	TRBV5-1	-	CASSPGQGGLETQYF	TGCGCCAGCAGCCCCGGACAGGGGGGTCTAGAGACCCAGTACTTC
TRBD1	TRBJ1-2	TRBV28	once	CASSIRDRGIWRNYGYTF	TGTGCCAGCAGTATCCGGGACAGGGGCATCTGGCGGAACTATGGCTACACCTTC
-	TRBJ1-1	TRBV6-1	-	CASSEGGHREEAFF	TGTGCCAGCAGTGAAGGGGGACACAGGGAAGAAGCTTTCTTT
-	TRBJ2-3	TRBV7-9	-	CAGQDAPTQYF	TGTGCCGGCCAGGATGCCCCTACGCAGTATTTT
-	TRBJ1-2	TRBV28	-	CASSFKIWKGGPYYGYTF	TGTGCCAGCAGTTTTAAGATCTGGAAGGGGGGCCCGTACTATGGCTACACCTTC
-	TRBJ1-2	TRBV10-3	-	CAISESQGVNYGYTF	TGTGCCATCAGTGAGTCTCAGGGAGTTAACTATGGCTACACCTTC
-	TRBJ2-1	TRBV5-4	-	CASRRYGQLFF	TGTGCCAGCAGACGATACGGGCAGCTGTTCTTC
TRBD2	TRBJ2-7	TRBV7-2	once	CASSLGGRANNYEQYF	TGTGCCAGCAGCTTAGGCGGGAGGGCAAATAACTACGAGCAGTACTTC
TRBD1	TRBJ1-2	TRBV28	-	CASRRTGTNYGYTF	TGTGCCAGCAGGAGGACAGGGACTAACTATGGCTACACCTTC
TRBD2	TRBJ2-5	TRBV18	once	CASSPPRLAGLQTQYF	TGTGCCAGCTCACCACCGCGACTAGCGGGACTACAGACCCAGTACTTC
-	TRBJ2-7	TRBV19	-	CASSLQGTEQYF	TGTGCCAGTAGCCTACAGGGCACCGAGCAGTACTTC
-	TRBJ1-4	TRBV5-1	-	CASSRGGIGEKLFF	TGCGCCAGCAGCCGCGGGGGGATCGGGGAAAAACTGTTTTTT
-	TRBJ2-6	TRBV2	-	CASRDISSGANVLTF	TGTGCCAGCCGTGACATCAGCTCTGGGGCCAACGTCCTGACTTTC
TRBD1	TRBJ1-5	TRBV15	once	CATSRDRTGHGNQPQHF	TGTGCCACCAGCAGAGATCGGACAGGGCATGGGAATCAGCCCCAGCATTTT
TRBD1	TRBJ1-2	TRBV10-3	-	CAISERQGNYDGYTF	TGTGCCATCAGTGAGAGACAGGGAAATTATGATGGCTACACCTTC
TRBD1	TRBJ1-2	TRBV6-1	-	CASSADRVGGYTF	TGTGCCAGCAGTGCCGACAGGGTAGGAGGCTACACCTTC
-	TRBJ1-5	TRBV28	-	CASSTPPQPQHF	TGTGCCAGCAGTACCCCGCCGCAGCCCCAGCATTTT
TRBD2	TRBJ2-1	TRBV6-4	-	CARGTRRPNEQFF	TGTGCCAGGGGGACTAGGAGACCCAATGAGCAGTTCTTC
TRBD1	TRBJ1-1	TRBV5-4	-	CAGRQGAMNTEAFF	TGTGCCGGCCGACAGGGGGCAATGAACACTGAAGCTTTCTTT
-	TRBJ1-1	TRBV29-1	-	CSVAPRLNTEAFF	TGCAGCGTTGCTCCCCGCCTGAACACTGAAGCTTTCTTT
-	TRBJ2-2	TRBV7-9	once	CASSLAQGTNTGELFF	TGTGCCAGCAGCTTAGCGCAGGGAACGAACACCGGGGAGCTGTTTTTT
-	TRBJ2-5	TRBV10-3	-	CAIGSGGQETQYF	TGTGCCATCGGAAGCGGCGGCCAAGAGACCCAGTACTTC
TRBD2	TRBJ2-5	TRBV18	-	CASKLAGEKETQYF	TGTGCCAGCAAACTAGCGGGAGAAAAAGAGACCCAGTACTTC
-	TRBJ2-1	TRBV6-6	-	CASSYSTRNEQFF	TGTGCCAGCAGTTACTCGACGCGCAATGAGCAGTTCTTC
TRBD1	TRBJ2-7	TRBV5-6	-	CASSSTGQGFHEQYF	TGTGCCAGCAGCTCGACGGGACAGGGGTTCCACGAGCAGTACTTC
-	TRBJ2-7	TRBV18	-	CASSVGTLSYEQYF	TGTGCCAGCTCAGTCGGGACCCTTTCCTACGAGCAGTACTTC
TRBD1	TRBJ1-6	TRBV5-1	-	CASSLEAVQGMNSPLHF	TGCGCCAGCAGCTTGGAAGCCGTACAGGGGATGAATTCACCCCTCCACTTT
-	TRBJ2-3	TRBV5-1	-	CASSGTGGADTQYF	TGCGCCAGCAGCGGCACAGGGGGGGCAGATACGCAGTATTTT
TRBD2	TRBJ2-5	TRBV5-4	-	CASSPGLAGTQETQYF	TGTGCCAGCAGCCCGGGACTAGCGGGGACCCAAGAGACCCAGTACTTC
-	TRBJ1-4	TRBV28	-	CASTGLEKLFF	TGTGCCAGCACCGGGCTGGAAAAACTGTTTTTT
TRBD1	TRBJ1-6	TRBV6-1	-	CASSKPGTGGPPLHF	TGTGCCAGCAGTAAACCCGGGACAGGGGGCCCACCCCTCCACTTT
-	TRBJ1-6	TRBV6-5	once	CASSYFRLDSPLHF	TGTGCCAGCAGTTATTTCAGGTTGGATTCACCCCTCCACTTT
TRBD1	TRBJ2-7	TRBV2	-	CASSPRRQGDHEQYF	TGTGCCAGCAGTCCCCGTCGACAGGGGGACCACGAGCAGTACTTC
TRBD1	TRBJ1-2	TRBV5-6	few	CASSAGQGAGGYTF	TGTGCCAGCAGCGCTGGGCAGGGGGCTGGTGGCTACACCTTC
-	TRBJ2-7	TRBV6-5	-	CASVGPAYEQYF	TGTGCCAGCGTCGGGCCCGCCTACGAGCAGTACTTC
TRBD2	TRBJ2-6	TRBV6-1	once	CASSEGLAGVGANVLTF	TGTGCCAGCAGTGAAGGACTAGCGGGAGTTGGGGCCAACGTCCTGACTTTC
-	TRBJ2-2	TRBV10-3	-	CAISESGLLNTGELFF	TGTGCCATCAGTGAGTCTGGGTTATTGAACACCGGGGAGCTGTTTTTT
TRBD1	TRBJ1-1	TRBV7-9	-	CASSENRGNTEAFF	TGTGCCAGCAGCGAAAACAGGGGAAACACTGAAGCTTTCTTT
TRBD2	TRBJ2-5	TRBV2	-	CASSESLAGRTQYF	TGTGCCAGCAGTGAGTCACTAGCGGGGCGGACCCAGTACTTC
-	TRBJ2-2	TRBV19	-	CASRPGSNTGELFF	TGTGCCAGCCGGCCGGGGTCGAACACCGGGGAGCTGTTTTTT